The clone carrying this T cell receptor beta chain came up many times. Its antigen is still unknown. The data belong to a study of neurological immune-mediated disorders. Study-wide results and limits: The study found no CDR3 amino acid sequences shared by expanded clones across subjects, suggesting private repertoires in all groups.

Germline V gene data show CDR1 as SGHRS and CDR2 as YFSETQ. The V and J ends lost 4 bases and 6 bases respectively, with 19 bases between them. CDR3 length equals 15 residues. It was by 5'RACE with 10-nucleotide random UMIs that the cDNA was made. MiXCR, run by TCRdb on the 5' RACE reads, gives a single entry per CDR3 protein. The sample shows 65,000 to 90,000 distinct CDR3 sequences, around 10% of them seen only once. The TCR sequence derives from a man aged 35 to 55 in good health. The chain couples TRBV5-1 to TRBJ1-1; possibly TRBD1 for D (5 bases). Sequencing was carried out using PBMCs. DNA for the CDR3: TGCGCCAGCAGCCGTGGCGGGGGAGGACCCCCTGAAGCTTTCTTT. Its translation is CASSRGGGGPPEAFF. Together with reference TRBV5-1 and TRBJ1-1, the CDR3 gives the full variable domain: KAGVTQTPRYLIKTRGQQVTLSCSPISGHRSVSWYQQTPGQGLQFLFEYFSETQRNKGNFPGRFSGRQFSNSRSEMNVSTLELGDSALYLCASSRGGGGPPEAFFGQGTRLTVV.